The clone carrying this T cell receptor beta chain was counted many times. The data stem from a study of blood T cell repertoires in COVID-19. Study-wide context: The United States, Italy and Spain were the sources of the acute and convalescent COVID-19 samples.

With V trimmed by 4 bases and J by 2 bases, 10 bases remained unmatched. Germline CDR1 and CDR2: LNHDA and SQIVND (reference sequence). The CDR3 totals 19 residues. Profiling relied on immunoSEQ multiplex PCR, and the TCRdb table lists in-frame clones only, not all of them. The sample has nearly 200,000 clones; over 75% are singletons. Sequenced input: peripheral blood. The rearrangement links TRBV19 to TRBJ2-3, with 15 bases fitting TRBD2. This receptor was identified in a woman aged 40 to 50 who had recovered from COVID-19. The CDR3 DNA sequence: TGTGCCAGTAGTAAGGGACTAGCGGGAGGAGAGGGTATCACAGATACGCAGTATTTT. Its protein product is CASSKGLAGGEGITDTQYF.